This TCR beta chain was identified in a study of early T cells in non-severe SARS-CoV-2 infection. Overall study: The sequenced material was bulk RNA from unsorted whole blood, and its chains were unpaired. Overall study results and limits: Comparison of clonotypes with VDJdb favored anti-spike CD8 responses while missing private and CD4 specificities.

Individual cDNA molecules received unique molecular identifiers during library preparation. TCRdb independently ran MiXCR on the 5' RACE reads; one entry per CDR3 protein. The table lists over 50,000 distinct CDR3 sequences, about a tenth of them singletons. This clonotype came up a few times. Its matching antigen is unknown. Germline V gene lookup returns CDR1 MDHEN and CDR2 SYDVKM. V lost 5 bases and J lost 9; bases outside the gene matches: 15. This CDR3 comprises 16 residues. The specimen was whole blood. The chain recombines TRBV28 with TRBJ1-3, with TRBD1 matching over 8 bases. This TCR derives from an adult who was a healthcare worker with PCR-confirmed SARS-CoV-2 infection or an uninfected control (not recorded which). CDR3 loop: CASSLYQGAHVGTIYF. CDR3 DNA: TGTGCCAGCAGTCTGTACCAGGGGGCCCATGTAGGCACCATATATTTT.